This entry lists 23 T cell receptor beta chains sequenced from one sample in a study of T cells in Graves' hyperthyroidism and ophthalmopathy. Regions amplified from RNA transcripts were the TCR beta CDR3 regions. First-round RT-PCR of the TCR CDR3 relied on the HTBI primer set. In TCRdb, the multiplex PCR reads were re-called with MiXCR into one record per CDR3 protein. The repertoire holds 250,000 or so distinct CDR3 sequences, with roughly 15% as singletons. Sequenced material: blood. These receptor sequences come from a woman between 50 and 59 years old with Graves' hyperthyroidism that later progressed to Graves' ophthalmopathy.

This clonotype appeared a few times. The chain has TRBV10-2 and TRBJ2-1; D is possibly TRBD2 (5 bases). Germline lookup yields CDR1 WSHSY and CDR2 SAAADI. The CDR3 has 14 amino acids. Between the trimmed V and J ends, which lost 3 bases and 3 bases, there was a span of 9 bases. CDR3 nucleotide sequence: TGCGCCAGCAGTGAACAACTAGGCTACAATGAGCAGTTCTTC. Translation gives CASSEQLGYNEQFF.

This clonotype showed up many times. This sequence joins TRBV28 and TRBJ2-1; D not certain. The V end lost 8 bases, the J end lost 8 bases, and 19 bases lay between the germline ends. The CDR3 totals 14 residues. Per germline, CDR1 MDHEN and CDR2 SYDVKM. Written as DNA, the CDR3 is TGTGCCAGCGGTCGGGCCCCGACCCGGCATGAGCAGTTCTTC. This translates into CASGRAPTRHEQFF.

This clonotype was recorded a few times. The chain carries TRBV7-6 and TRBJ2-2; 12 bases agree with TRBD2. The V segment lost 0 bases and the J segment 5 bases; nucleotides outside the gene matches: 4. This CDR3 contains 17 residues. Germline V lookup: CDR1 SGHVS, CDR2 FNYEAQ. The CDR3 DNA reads TGTGCCAGCAGCTTAGCGGAGACTAGCGGGAGAACCGGGGAGCTGTTTTTT. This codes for CASSLAETSGRTGELFF. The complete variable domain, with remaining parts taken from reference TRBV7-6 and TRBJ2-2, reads GAGVSQSPRYKVTKRGQDVALRCDPISGHVSLYWYRQALGQGPEFLTYFNYEAQQDKSGLPNDRFSAERPEGSISTLTIQRTEQRDSAMYRCASSLAETSGRTGELFFGEGSRLTVL.

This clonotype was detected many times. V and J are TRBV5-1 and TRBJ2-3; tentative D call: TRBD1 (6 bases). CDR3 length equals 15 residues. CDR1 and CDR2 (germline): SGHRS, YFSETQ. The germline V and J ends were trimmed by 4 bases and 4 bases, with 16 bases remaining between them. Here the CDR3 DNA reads TGCGCCAGCAGCCCGATGGGGGCAAACCCAGATACGCAGTATTTT. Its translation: CASSPMGANPDTQYF.

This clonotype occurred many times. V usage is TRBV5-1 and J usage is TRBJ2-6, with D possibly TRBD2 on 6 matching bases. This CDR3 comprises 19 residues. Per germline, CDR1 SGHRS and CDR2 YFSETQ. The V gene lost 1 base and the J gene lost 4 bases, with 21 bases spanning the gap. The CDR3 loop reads CASSLRSNRDSAGANVLTF. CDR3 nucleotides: TGCGCCAGCAGCTTGCGTAGTAATCGGGACTCGGCCGGGGCCAACGTCCTGACTTTC.

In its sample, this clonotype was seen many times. The CDR3 sequence is CASRPHGSGTDTQYF. CDR3 nucleotide sequence: TGTGCCAGCAGACCTCACGGGAGTGGCACAGATACGCAGTATTTT. V and J are TRBV28 and TRBJ2-3; possibly TRBD2 for D (6 bases). CDR3 length: 15 residues. V shed 6 bases and J shed 1 base, with 14 bases lying between them. The V gene's germline CDR1 is MDHEN and CDR2 SYDVKM.

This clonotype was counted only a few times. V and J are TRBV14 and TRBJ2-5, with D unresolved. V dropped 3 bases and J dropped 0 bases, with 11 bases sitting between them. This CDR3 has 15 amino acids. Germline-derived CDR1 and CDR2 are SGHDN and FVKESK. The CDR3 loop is CASSQAGLYQETQYF. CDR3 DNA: TGTGCCAGCAGCCAGGCTGGGCTGTACCAAGAGACCCAGTACTTC.

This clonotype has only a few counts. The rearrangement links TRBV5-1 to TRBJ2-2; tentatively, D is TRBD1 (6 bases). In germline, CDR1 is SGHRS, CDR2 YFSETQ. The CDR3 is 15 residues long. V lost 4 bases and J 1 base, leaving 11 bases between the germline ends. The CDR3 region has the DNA TGCGCCAGCAGCCCGTCAGGGGTGAACACCGGGGAGCTGTTTTTT. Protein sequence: CASSPSGVNTGELFF.

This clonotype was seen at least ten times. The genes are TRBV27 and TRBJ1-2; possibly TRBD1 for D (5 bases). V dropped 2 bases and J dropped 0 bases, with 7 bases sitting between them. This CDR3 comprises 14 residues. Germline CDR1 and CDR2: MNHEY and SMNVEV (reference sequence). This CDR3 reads CASSLRGPNYGYTF. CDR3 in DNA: TGTGCCAGCAGTTTACGGGGCCCTAACTATGGCTACACCTTC.

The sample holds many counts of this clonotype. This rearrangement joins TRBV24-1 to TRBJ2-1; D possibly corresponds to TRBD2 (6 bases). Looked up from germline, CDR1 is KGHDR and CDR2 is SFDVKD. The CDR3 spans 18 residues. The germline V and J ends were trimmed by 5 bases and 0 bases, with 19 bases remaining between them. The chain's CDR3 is CATSVRGRAASSYNEQFF. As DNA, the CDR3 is TGTGCCACCAGTGTCCGGGGGAGAGCGGCAAGCTCCTACAATGAGCAGTTCTTC.

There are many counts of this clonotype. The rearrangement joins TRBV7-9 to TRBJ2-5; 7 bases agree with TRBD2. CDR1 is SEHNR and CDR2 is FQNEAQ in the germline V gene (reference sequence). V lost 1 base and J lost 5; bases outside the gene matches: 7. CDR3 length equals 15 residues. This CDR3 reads CASSLEGGGRETQYF. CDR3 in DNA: TGTGCCAGCAGCTTAGAAGGCGGGGGTCGGGAGACCCAGTACTTC.

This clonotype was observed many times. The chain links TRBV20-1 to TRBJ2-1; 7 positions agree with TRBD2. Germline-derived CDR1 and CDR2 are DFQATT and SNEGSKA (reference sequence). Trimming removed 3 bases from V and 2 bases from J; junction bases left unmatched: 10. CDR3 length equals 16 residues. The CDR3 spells CSASQWGGSAYNEQFF. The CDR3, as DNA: TGCAGTGCTAGCCAGTGGGGCGGGAGCGCCTACAATGAGCAGTTCTTC.

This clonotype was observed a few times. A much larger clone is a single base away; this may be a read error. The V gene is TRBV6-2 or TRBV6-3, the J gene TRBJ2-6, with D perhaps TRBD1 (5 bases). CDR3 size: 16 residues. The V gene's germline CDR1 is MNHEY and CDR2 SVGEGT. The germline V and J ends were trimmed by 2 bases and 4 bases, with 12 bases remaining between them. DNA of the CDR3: TGTGCCAGCAGTTACCAGGGCCTTGGGGGGGCCAACGTCCTGACTTTC. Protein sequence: CASSYQGLGGANVLTF.

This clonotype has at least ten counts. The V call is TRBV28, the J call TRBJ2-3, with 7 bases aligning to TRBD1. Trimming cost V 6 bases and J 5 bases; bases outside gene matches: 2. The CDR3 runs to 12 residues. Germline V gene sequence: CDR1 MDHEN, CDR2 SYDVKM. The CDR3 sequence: CASSHRGDTQYF. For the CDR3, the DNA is TGTGCCAGCAGCCACAGGGGAGATACGCAGTATTTT.

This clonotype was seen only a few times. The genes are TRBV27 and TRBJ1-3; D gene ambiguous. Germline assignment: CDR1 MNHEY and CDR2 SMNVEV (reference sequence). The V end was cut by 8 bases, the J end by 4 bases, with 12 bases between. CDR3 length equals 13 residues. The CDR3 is CASSQEGGNTIYF. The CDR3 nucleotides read TGTGCCAGCTCCCAGGAGGGAGGAAACACCATATATTTT.

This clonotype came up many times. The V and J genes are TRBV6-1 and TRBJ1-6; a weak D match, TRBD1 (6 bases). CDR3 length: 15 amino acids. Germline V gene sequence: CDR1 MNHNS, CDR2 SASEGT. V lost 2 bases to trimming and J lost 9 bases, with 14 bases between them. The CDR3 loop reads CASSEQGQEFSPLHF. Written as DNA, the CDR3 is TGTGCCAGCAGTGAACAGGGGCAGGAATTTTCACCCCTCCACTTT.

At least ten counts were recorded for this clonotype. CDR3 bases: TGCAGCGTTTGTACAGGGGGAACCTACGAGCAGTACTTC. Its translation: CSVCTGGTYEQYF. J is TRBJ2-7 and V is TRBV29-1, with 8 bases aligning to TRBD1. V was clipped by 5 bases and J by 2 bases; unmatched bases: 5. Germline CDR1 reads SQVTM; CDR2 reads ANQGSEA. This CDR3 comprises 13 residues.

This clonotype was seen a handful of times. The chain's CDR3 is CASSIAGHPNNEQFF. CDR3 in DNA: TGTGCCAGTAGTATAGCGGGACACCCGAACAATGAGCAGTTCTTC. The chain carries TRBV19 and TRBJ2-1, with D maybe TRBD1 (6 bases). Trimming stripped 1 base from V and 5 bases from J, with 12 bases between. Germline loops: CDR1 LNHDA, CDR2 SQIVND (reference sequence). This CDR3 is built from 15 residues.

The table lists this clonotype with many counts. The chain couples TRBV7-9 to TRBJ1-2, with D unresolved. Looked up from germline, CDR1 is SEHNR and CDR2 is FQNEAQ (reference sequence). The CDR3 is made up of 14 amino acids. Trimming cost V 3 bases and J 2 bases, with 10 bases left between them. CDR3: CASSLSQYNYGYTF. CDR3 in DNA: TGTGCCAGCAGCTTGTCCCAGTACAACTATGGCTACACCTTC.

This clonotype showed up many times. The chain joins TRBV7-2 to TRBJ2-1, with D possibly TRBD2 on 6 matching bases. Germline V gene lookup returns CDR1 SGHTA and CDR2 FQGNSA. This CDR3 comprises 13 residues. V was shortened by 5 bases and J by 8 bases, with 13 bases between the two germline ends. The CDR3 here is CASSRGTYDEQFF. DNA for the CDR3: TGTGCCAGCAGCCGAGGGACTTACGATGAGCAGTTCTTC.

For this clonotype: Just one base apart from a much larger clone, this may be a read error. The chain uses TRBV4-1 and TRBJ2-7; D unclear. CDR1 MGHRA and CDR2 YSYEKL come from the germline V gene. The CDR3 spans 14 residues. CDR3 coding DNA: TGCGTCAGCAGCCTCCTACTGGCCTCCTACGAGCAGTACTTC. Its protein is CVSSLLLASYEQYF.

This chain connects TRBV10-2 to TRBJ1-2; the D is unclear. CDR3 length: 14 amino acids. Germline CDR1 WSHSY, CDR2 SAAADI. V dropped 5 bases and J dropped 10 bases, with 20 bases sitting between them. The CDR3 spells CASSRVNSGLAYTF. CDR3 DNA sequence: TGCGCCAGCAGTAGAGTCAACAGCGGACTTGCCTACACCTTC.

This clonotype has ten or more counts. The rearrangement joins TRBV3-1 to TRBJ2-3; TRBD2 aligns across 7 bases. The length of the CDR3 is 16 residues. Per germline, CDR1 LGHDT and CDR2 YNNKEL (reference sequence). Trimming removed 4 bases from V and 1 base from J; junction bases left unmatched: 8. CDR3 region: CASSPRLAGGTDTQYF. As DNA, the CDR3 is TGTGCCAGCAGCCCCAGATTAGCGGGTGGCACAGATACGCAGTATTTT.